This TCR beta chain appears in the sequencing data of a study of high-grade serous ovarian cancer treatment subgroups. As for the study in general: Mean per sample: around 14,000 reads, more than 6,500 unique TCR beta rearrangements. The study's findings and limits: Higher neoantigen levels went with greater TCR clonal relatedness.

With respect to this clone: The antigen remains unidentified.

Tumor samples were taken before definitive surgery or chemotherapy. Trimming pared 4 bases from V and 2 bases from J, leaving 23 bases between. CDR1 and CDR2 from the germline V gene are SGHAT and FQNNGV. The CDR3 contains 18 residues. Some clones are missing from TCRdb's copy, which holds only in-frame ones; the method was immunoSEQ multiplex PCR. The sample lists about 12,000 clones, over 75% occurring once. The chain employs TRBV11-2 and TRBJ2-5; possibly TRBD1 or TRBD2 for D (5 bases each). The sample taken for sequencing was tumor tissue. The sequence was collected from a human donor with high-grade serous ovarian cancer. CDR3 in amino acids: CASSSQIMGDGRQETQYF. The CDR3 bases are TGTGCCAGCAGCTCACAAATAATGGGGGACGGAAGACAAGAGACCCAGTACTTC.